What follows are 10 T cell receptor beta chains derived from one specimen sequenced in a study of T-cell reconstitution after alpha-beta-depleted transplantation in children. Preparation of the TCRbeta library used unique molecular identifiers. In TCRdb, the PCR reads were re-called with MiXCR into one record per CDR3 protein. The sample holds around 670,000 distinct CDR3 sequences; less than 15% are singletons and the top ten take about 0.79%. The source material was PBMCs, sampled before TCRalphabeta/CD19-depleted stem cell transplant. These receptors were obtained from a girl aged 2 to 10 with congenital amegakaryocytic thrombocytopenia, due to receive a stem cell transplant.

J is TRBJ2-4 and V is TRBV5-1; no clear D. Trimming removed 4 bases from V and 8 bases from J, with 13 bases in between. Germline loops: CDR1 SGHRS, CDR2 YFSETQ. The CDR3 has 13 residues. The CDR3 region is CASSQEQRDIQYF. CDR3 DNA: TGCGCCAGCAGCCAGGAACAGCGAGACATTCAGTACTTC. Together with reference TRBV5-1 and TRBJ2-4, the CDR3 gives the full variable domain: KAGVTQTPRYLIKTRGQQVTLSCSPISGHRSVSWYQQTPGQGLQFLFEYFSETQRNKGNFPGRFSGRQFSNSRSEMNVSTLELGDSALYLCASSQEQRDIQYFGAGTRLSVL.

This clonotype was counted ten times or more. The gene calls are TRBV7-9 and TRBJ1-5; 11 bases map to TRBD1. CDR1 is SEHNR and CDR2 is FQNEAQ in the germline V gene (reference sequence). The CDR3 spans 15 residues. After removal of 6 bases from V and 6 bases from J, the junction contained 7 bases not matched to a gene. CDR3 bases: TGTGCCAGCAGTTCCGGGACAGGGGGAGGTCAGCCCCAGCATTTT. Translated, it gives CASSSGTGGGQPQHF.

The sample holds many counts of this clonotype. The V and J genes are TRBV5-6 and TRBJ1-5; D unresolved. The length of the CDR3 is 14 residues. The germline gives CDR1 SGHDT, CDR2 YYEEEE. The V and J ends lost 5 bases and 2 bases respectively, with 11 bases between them. CDR3 nucleotides: TGTGCCAGCAGTAATGGGAGAGGCAATCAGCCCCAGCATTTT. The encoded protein is CASSNGRGNQPQHF.

This chain uses TRBV29-1 with TRBJ2-5; TRBD2 aligns across 8 bases. The CDR3 covers 13 residues. Germline CDR1 reads SQVTM; CDR2 reads ANQGSEA. The V segment lost 4 bases and the J segment 1 base; nucleotides outside the gene matches: 2. CDR3: CSVGAGVQETQYF. The CDR3 DNA follows: TGCAGCGTTGGAGCGGGGGTCCAAGAGACCCAGTACTTC. The full variable domain, with the rest looked up from reference TRBV29-1 and TRBJ2-5, is SAVISQKPSRDICQRGTSLTIQCQVDSQVTMMFWYRQQPGQSLTLIATANQGSEATYESGFVIDKFPISRPNLTFSTLTVSNMSPEDSSIYLCSVGAGVQETQYFGPGTRLLVL.

This clonotype was counted between two and nine times. This chain connects TRBV12-3 or TRBV12-4 to TRBJ2-5; 9 nucleotides agree with TRBD1. The CDR3 has 14 amino acids. Germline trimming cut 5 bases from V and 3 bases from J; bases unmatched to any gene: 4. The CDR3 region has the DNA TGTGCCAGCAGTCCGGGACAGGGTGAAGAGACCCAGTACTTC. Protein: CASSPGQGEETQYF.

This clonotype has at least ten counts. The chain joins TRBV5-6 to TRBJ2-3, with D hard to call. CDR1 is SGHDT and CDR2 is YYEEEE in the germline V gene. This CDR3 is 16 amino acids long. The germline V and J ends were trimmed by 4 bases and 0 bases, with 15 bases remaining between them. This CDR3 reads CASSPEGLWSTDTQYF. CDR3 bases: TGTGCCAGCAGCCCCGAAGGGCTGTGGAGCACAGATACGCAGTATTTT.

This clonotype was seen many times. The chain uses TRBV11-2 and TRBJ1-2; tentatively, D is TRBD1 (5 bases). Trimming took 5 bases from V and 4 from J, leaving 11 bases between them. There are 13 residues in the CDR3. Germline CDR1 is SGHAT and CDR2 is FQNNGV. Here the CDR3 reads CASSVQGSYGYTF. CDR3 DNA sequence: TGTGCCAGCAGCGTCCAGGGTAGCTATGGCTACACCTTC. Full variable domain (missing parts from reference TRBV11-2 and TRBJ1-2): EAGVAQSPRYKIIEKRQSVAFWCNPISGHATLYWYQQILGQGPKLLIQFQNNGVVDDSQLPKDRFSAERLKGVDSTLKIQPAKLEDSAVYLCASSVQGSYGYTFGSGTRLTVV.

In this sample, this clonotype turned up many times. This chain connects TRBV12-3 or TRBV12-4 to TRBJ2-7; weak D call: TRBD2 (5 bases). Trimming removed 3 bases at V and 7 bases at J, with 19 bases between. This CDR3 is built from 15 residues. CDR3 region: CASSFPGLLSGEQYF. CDR3 sequence (DNA): TGTGCCAGCAGTTTTCCCGGACTCCTTTCGGGAGAGCAGTACTTC.

This clonotype came up many times. The junction does not match germline at one end; this may be a read error. The gene calls are TRBV5-1 and TRBJ2-5, with D possibly matching TRBD1 (6 bases). This CDR3 has 14 amino acids. In germline, CDR1 is SGHRS, CDR2 YFSETQ. CDR3 residues: CASSLGQLQETQYF. The CDR3, as DNA: TGTGCCAGCAGCTTAGGACAGCTACAAGAGACCCAGTACTTC.

The chain uses TRBV7-9 and TRBJ1-6, with no clear D. The CDR3 loop spans 14 amino acids. Looked up from germline, CDR1 is SEHNR and CDR2 is FQNEAQ (reference sequence). V was clipped by 4 bases and J by 8 bases, with 12 bases between them. The CDR3 region is CASSYTGPDSPLHF. The CDR3 nucleotides are TGTGCCAGCAGCTATACCGGGCCCGATTCACCCCTCCACTTT. Variable domain in full (rest from reference TRBV7-9 and TRBJ1-6): DTGVSQNPRHKITKRGQNVTFRCDPISEHNRLYWYRQTLGQGPEFLTYFQNEAQLEKSRLLSDRFSAERPKGSFSTLEIQRTEQGDSAMYLCASSYTGPDSPLHFGNGTRLTVT.